Listed here is a single T cell receptor (beta chain). Its cognate antigen is unknown. This entry belongs to a study of OX40 agonist ivuxolimab in advanced cancers. About the study: Ivuxolimab doses were 0.01, 0.1, 0.3, 1.5, 3 or 10 mg/kg every 2 weeks.

The data were produced by immunoSEQ multiplex PCR, yet TCRdb's version contains in-frame clones alone and is incomplete. The repertoire holds more than 100,000 clones, with 85% to 95% as singletons. Whole-study results and caveats: At doses 0.1 to 3.0 mg/kg, CD4+ and CD8+ clones expanded.

This TCR was sampled from an adult with an advanced solid tumor such as melanoma, head and neck, liver or kidney cancer. Material: CD4+ or CD8+ T cells sorted from blood, obtained in a trial of the OX40 agonist ivuxolimab.

CDR3 sequence (DNA): TGCGCCAGCAGTGAGCAGGGTGGGGAAAAACTGTTTTTT. It is translated as CASSEQGGEKLFF. This chain connects TRBV10-2 to TRBJ1-4, with D tentatively TRBD1 (5 bases). The V end lost 2 bases, the J end lost 8 bases, and 9 bases lay between the germline ends. The CDR3 runs to 13 residues. CDR1 is WSHSY and CDR2 is SAAADI in the germline V gene.